The 20 T cell receptor beta chains below all came from one sample that was sequenced in a study of post-analysis software for immune sequencing data. Built from TCR beta cDNA, the libraries had unique molecular identifiers in them. TCRdb used MiXCR to reprocess the PCR reads, holding one entry per CDR3 protein. This sample has 450,000 to 700,000 distinct CDR3 sequences, with roughly 46% found just once. Overall study results and limits: With TRBV5-6, TRBV5-1 and TRBV20-1 included, about five TRBV segments were more frequent in patients than in controls.

Which antigens these TCRs recognize remains unknown. The source material was blood. These receptors originate from a girl aged 10 to 17 with multiple sclerosis.

This clonotype was observed a single time. The junction departs from germline at one end; a sequencing error may be responsible. The V gene is TRBV29-1, the J gene TRBJ2-3; TRBD2 matches at 9 bases. CDR1 is SQVTM and CDR2 is ANQGSEA in the germline V gene. There are 13 residues in the CDR3. The CDR3 nucleotides read TGCAGCGTTTTGGGACTAGCTACAGATATGCAGTATTTT. Its translation: CSVLGLATDMQYF.

This clonotype was seen a handful of times. The chain recombines TRBV7-6 with TRBJ1-2, with D unresolved. V was pared by 5 bases and J by 4 bases, with 11 bases between. CDR1 and CDR2 from the germline V gene are SGHVS and FNYEAQ. CDR3 length equals 13 residues. The CDR3 DNA reads TGTGCCAGCAGCCTTATCTCATTCTATGGCTACACCTTC. It translates to CASSLISFYGYTF. The full variable domain, in which reference TRBV7-6 and TRBJ1-2 provide the parts outside the CDR3, is GAGVSQSPRYKVTKRGQDVALRCDPISGHVSLYWYRQALGQGPEFLTYFNYEAQQDKSGLPNDRFSAERPEGSISTLTIQRTEQRDSAMYRCASSLISFYGYTFGSGTRLTVV.

The rearrangement joins TRBV20-1 to TRBJ2-7, with 8 bases aligning to TRBD2. Germline V gene sequence: CDR1 DFQATT, CDR2 SNEGSKA (reference sequence). With V trimmed by 6 bases and J by 5 bases, 15 bases remained unmatched. The CDR3 covers 15 residues. In DNA, the CDR3 is TGCAGTGCCTTCACGGGGGGGCTGTCAGGTGACGAGCAGTACTTC. Encoded protein: CSAFTGGLSGDEQYF.

The chain carries TRBV12-3 or TRBV12-4 and TRBJ1-1, with D possibly matching TRBD1 (5 bases). This CDR3 is built from 14 residues. Trimming left V 6 bases short and J 3 bases short, with 14 bases between. In DNA form, the CDR3 reads TGTGCCAGCAGAAGACGGAGGGACGACACTGAAGCTTTCTTT. This translates into CASRRRRDDTEAFF.

This clonotype occurred a few times. J is TRBJ1-6 and V is TRBV27; D gene ambiguous. This CDR3 is built from 12 residues. The V end was cut by 8 bases, the J end by 8 bases, with 10 bases between. Germline CDR1 is MNHEY and CDR2 is SMNVEV (reference sequence). The chain's CDR3 is CASSNAYSPLHF. As DNA, the CDR3 is TGTGCCAGCTCCAATGCCTATTCACCCCTCCACTTT.

The rearrangement uses TRBV5-6 and TRBJ2-2, with 10 bases that match TRBD1. CDR1 and CDR2 from the germline V gene are SGHDT and YYEEEE. CDR3 size: 16 residues. V shed 4 bases and J 7 bases; nucleotides not matched to a gene: 10. The chain's CDR3 is CASSVRDRGVGGELFF. CDR3 nucleotide sequence: TGTGCCAGCAGCGTCCGGGACAGGGGCGTTGGCGGGGAGCTGTTTTTT.

The V call is TRBV28, the J call TRBJ2-7; 7 bases line up with TRBD1. The CDR3 spans 17 residues. V dropped 2 bases and J dropped 0; count of bases not matched to a gene: 10. Per germline, CDR1 MDHEN and CDR2 SYDVKM. CDR3 protein: CASSLRLTGVISYEQYF. The CDR3 nucleotides are TGTGCCAGCAGTTTACGACTAACAGGGGTCATCTCCTACGAGCAGTACTTC.

V and J are TRBV4-1 and TRBJ2-6, with 9 bases lining up with TRBD2. Germline trimming cut 4 bases from V and 0 bases from J; bases unmatched to any gene: 1. The CDR3 has 16 amino acids. CDR1 is MGHRA, CDR2 YSYEKL, per germline. The CDR3 reads CASSPSGASGANVLTF. The DNA of the CDR3 is TGCGCCAGCAGCCCTAGCGGGGCCTCTGGGGCCAACGTCCTGACTTTC.

The J gene is TRBJ1-6, the V gene TRBV7-9; 7 bases match TRBD1. The J segment lost 6 bases and the V segment lost 5 bases, leaving 13 bases of the junction unmatched. This CDR3 is 17 amino acids long. CDR1 and CDR2 (germline): SEHNR, FQNEAQ (reference sequence). CDR3 nucleotide sequence: TGTGCCAGCAGCGCCTTTATTAGCGGGACAGTTAATTCACCCCTCCACTTT. Its protein product is CASSAFISGTVNSPLHF.

The sample holds a few counts of this clonotype. Germline and junction disagree at one end, which may indicate a read error. The chain uses TRBV4-2 and TRBJ2-3, with unresolved D. The CDR3 is 13 amino acids. CDR1 is LGHNA, CDR2 YNFKEQ, per germline. The DNA for the CDR3 is TGTGCCGGCAGCCAGGTTAGCACAGATACGCAGTATTTT. Residues: CAGSQVSTDTQYF.

This clonotype has a single count. This chain uses TRBV4-1 with TRBJ2-1; 8 bases agree with TRBD2. The junction had 13 bases not matched to a gene; V was cut back by 0 bases and J by 0 bases. This CDR3 comprises 20 residues. Germline V lookup: CDR1 MGHRA, CDR2 YSYEKL. CDR3 protein: CASSQDSFVVAGSSYNEQFF. CDR3 nucleotides: TGCGCCAGCAGCCAAGACAGTTTCGTGGTAGCGGGGAGCTCCTACAATGAGCAGTTCTTC.

This clonotype was recorded many times. The chain employs TRBV12-3 or TRBV12-4 and TRBJ2-3, with a possible D match to TRBD1 (5 bases). The CDR3 runs to 15 residues. V shed 7 bases and J shed 3 bases, with 17 bases lying between them. The CDR3: CASTLGQGGTDTQYF. CDR3 nucleotides: TGTGCCAGCACCCTGGGGCAGGGTGGAACAGATACGCAGTATTTT.

The chain uses TRBV10-3 and TRBJ2-3; 8 bases map to TRBD2. Germline CDR1 is ENHRY and CDR2 is SYGVKD. V trimming: 7 bases; J trimming: 2 bases; junction bases outside the gene matches: 5. The CDR3 sequence is 14 residues long. The CDR3 reads CAIKRESVTDTQYF. Here the CDR3 DNA reads TGTGCCATCAAGCGGGAGAGTGTCACAGATACGCAGTATTTT.

In regard to this clonotype: At one end, the junction sequence differs from germline, possibly due to a read error. The V and J genes are TRBV6-6 and TRBJ1-5; D is unclear. Germline-derived CDR1 and CDR2 are MNHNY and SVGAGI (reference sequence). The CDR3 length is 14 residues. The CDR3 sequence is CVSSYSPDRQPQHF. The CDR3 DNA reads as TGTGTCAGCAGTTACTCCCCGGACCGTCAGCCCCAGCATTTT.

The chain is built from TRBV29-1 and TRBJ2-7; possible D gene TRBD2, 5 bases. Germline assignment: CDR1 SQVTM and CDR2 ANQGSEA. The CDR3 is 14 residues long. V was pared by 2 bases and J by 1 base, with 12 bases between. The CDR3 DNA is TGCAGCGTTGAACCCGAGGGCGGATCCTACGAGCAGTACTTC. Protein product: CSVEPEGGSYEQYF.

V gene TRBV2 combines with J gene TRBJ2-1; TRBD1 matches 12 bases. This CDR3 spans 14 amino acids. Germline CDR1 SNHLY, CDR2 FYNNEI. V lost 11 bases and J lost 5; bases outside the gene matches: 7. The CDR3 region is CARSGQGADNEQFF. CDR3 DNA: TGTGCCCGCTCGGGACAGGGGGCTGACAATGAGCAGTTCTTC.

The chain recombines TRBV7-2 with TRBJ2-4, with a tentative D call TRBD1 (6 bases). The J call is uncertain, as TRBJ2-5 better fits the DNA end. The CDR3 consists of 15 residues. The germline gives CDR1 SGHTA, CDR2 FQGNSA. CDR3 in DNA: TGTGCCAGCAGCCCCCTGACAGGCGTAGTAGAGACCCAGTACTTC. It yields the protein CASSPLTGVVETQYF.

The chain carries TRBV10-3 and TRBJ2-5; D is perhaps TRBD1 (6 bases). The CDR3 totals 14 residues. CDR1 ENHRY and CDR2 SYGVKD come from the germline V gene. Trimming pared 11 bases from V and 2 bases from J, leaving 18 bases between. The CDR3 spells CASSLRGEQETQYF. DNA of the CDR3: TGTGCCTCTAGTCTCAGGGGTGAGCAAGAGACCCAGTACTTC.

This clonotype was picked up a small number of times. This sequence joins TRBV4-1 and TRBJ2-7; D call uncertain. The CDR3 loop spans 15 amino acids. Germline CDR1 reads MGHRA; CDR2 reads YSYEKL. Trimming took 1 base from V and 3 from J, leaving 13 bases between them. The CDR3 loop is CASSQGLWSNYEQYF. As DNA, the CDR3 is TGCGCCAGCAGCCAAGGATTATGGTCGAACTACGAGCAGTACTTC.

This clonotype was counted only a few times. The chain joins TRBV2 to TRBJ2-3, with 8 positions matching TRBD2. V trimming: 8 bases; J trimming: 7 bases; junction bases outside the gene matches: 14. This CDR3 comprises 15 residues. The germline gives CDR1 SNHLY, CDR2 FYNNEI. CDR3 sequence reads: CASLPNSGGGNTQYF. Here the CDR3 DNA reads TGTGCCAGCCTACCGAACAGCGGGGGCGGGAATACGCAGTATTTT.